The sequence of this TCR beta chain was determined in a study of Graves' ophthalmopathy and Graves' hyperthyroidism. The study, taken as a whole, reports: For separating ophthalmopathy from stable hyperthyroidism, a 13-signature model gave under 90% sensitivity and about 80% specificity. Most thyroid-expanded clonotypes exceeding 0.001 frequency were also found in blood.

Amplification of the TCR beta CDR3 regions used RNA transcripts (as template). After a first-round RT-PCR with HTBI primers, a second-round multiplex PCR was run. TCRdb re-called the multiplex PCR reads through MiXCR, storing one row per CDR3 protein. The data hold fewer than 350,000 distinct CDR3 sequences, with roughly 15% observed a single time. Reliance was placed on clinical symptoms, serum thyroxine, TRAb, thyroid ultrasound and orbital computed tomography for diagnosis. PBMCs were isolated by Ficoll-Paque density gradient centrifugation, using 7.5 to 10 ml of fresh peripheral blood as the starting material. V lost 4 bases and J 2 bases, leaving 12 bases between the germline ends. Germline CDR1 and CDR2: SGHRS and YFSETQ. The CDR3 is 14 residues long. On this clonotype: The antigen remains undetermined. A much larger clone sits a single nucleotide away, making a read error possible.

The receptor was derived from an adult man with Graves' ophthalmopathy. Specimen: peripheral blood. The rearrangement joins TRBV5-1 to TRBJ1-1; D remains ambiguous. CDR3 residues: CASSPNTANTEAFF. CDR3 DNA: TGCGCCAGCAGCCCAAACACAGCTAACACTGAAGCTTTCTTT.